These T cell receptor beta chains were read from a single sample in a study of neoadjuvant anti-PD-1 for oral cavity cancer. TCRdb's copy holds only in-frame clones and misses some; the assay was immunoSEQ multiplex PCR. The sample yields around 15,000 clones, about three fifths seen once. Source: PBMCs, taken before nivolumab (anti-PD-1) treatment. The receptors here all came from a person between 40 and 79 years old with oral cavity squamous cell carcinoma. Each CDR3 is given without its conserved first and last residue. The order of the fields is V gene, J gene, CDR3 length, D gene, CDR3 protein. The D gene is left open where the match is weak.

>TRBV10-2|TRBJ2-1|15|TRBD2
ASSEPDPGLGYNEQF
>TRBV2|TRBJ1-4|12|.
ASTAQTINEKLF
>TRBV4-1|TRBJ2-1|17|.
ASSQEPGGGGVGYNEQF
>TRBV6-1|TRBJ1-1|11|.
ASRRQVNTEAF
>TRBV10-3|TRBJ2-7|13|.
AISESAGQSYEQY
>TRBV11-2|TRBJ2-1|13|.
ASSFSESPYNEQF
>TRBV7-3|TRBJ2-5|10|.
ASSLEGQTQY
>TRBV5-1|TRBJ2-2|11|.
AIQGDNTGELF
>TRBV10-1|TRBJ2-7|12|.
ASSEGAANYEQY
>TRBV6-5|TRBJ1-1|10|.
ASSYSRSEAF
>TRBV5-1|TRBJ2-3|13|.
ASSLESTPTDTQY
>TRBV30|TRBJ2-3|9|TRBD2
AGGGTDTQY
>TRBV28|TRBJ1-2|12|.
ASTLGDGVYGYT
>TRBV6-5|TRBJ1-5|13|.
ASRRDTASNQPQH
>TRBV2|TRBJ2-1|14|.
ASSDGRVASYNEQF
>TRBV5-4|TRBJ1-1|11|.
ASSLDSGTEAF
>TRBV18|TRBJ1-1|11|TRBD1
ASSPQGATEAF
>TRBV6-5|TRBJ1-1|12|.
ATKKGQPNTEAF
>TRBV9|TRBJ1-3|13|.
ASSVEPSSGNTIY
>TRBV6-5|TRBJ1-2|13|.
ASSPRKGGGYGYT
>TRBV6-1|TRBJ1-1|12|.
ASSVQVTITEAF
>TRBV5-6|TRBJ2-1|12|TRBD1
ASSLLDRVWEQF
>TRBV10-2|TRBJ2-2|11|.
ASSPTRDGELF
>TRBV30|TRBJ2-1|12|TRBD2
AWSGTSVYNEQF
>TRBV11-2|TRBJ1-2|10|.
ASSPTAYGYT